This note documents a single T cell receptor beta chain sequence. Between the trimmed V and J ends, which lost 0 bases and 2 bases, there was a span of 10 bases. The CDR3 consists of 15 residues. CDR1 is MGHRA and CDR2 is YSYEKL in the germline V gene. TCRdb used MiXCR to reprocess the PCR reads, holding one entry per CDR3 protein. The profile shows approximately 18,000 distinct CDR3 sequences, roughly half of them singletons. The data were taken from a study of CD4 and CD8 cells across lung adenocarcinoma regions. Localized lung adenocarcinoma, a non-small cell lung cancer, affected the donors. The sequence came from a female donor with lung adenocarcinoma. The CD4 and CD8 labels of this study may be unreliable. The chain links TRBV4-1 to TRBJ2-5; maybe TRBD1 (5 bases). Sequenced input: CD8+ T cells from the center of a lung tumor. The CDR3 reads CASSQDWAGQETQYF. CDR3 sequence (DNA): TGCGCCAGCAGCCAAGATTGGGCAGGGCAAGAGACCCAGTACTTC.